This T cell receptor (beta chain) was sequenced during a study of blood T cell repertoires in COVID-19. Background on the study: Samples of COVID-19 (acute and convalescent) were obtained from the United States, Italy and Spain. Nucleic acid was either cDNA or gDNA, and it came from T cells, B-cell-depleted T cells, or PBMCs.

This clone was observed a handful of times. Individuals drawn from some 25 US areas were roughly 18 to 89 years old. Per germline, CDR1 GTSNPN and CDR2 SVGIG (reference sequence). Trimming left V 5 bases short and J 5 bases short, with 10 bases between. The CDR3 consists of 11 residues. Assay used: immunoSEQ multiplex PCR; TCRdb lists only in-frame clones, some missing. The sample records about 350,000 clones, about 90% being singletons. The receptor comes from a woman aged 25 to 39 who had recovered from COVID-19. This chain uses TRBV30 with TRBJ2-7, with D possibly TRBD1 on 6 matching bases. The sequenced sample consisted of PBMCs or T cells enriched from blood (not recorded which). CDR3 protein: CAWEGTNEQYF. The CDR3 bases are TGTGCCTGGGAAGGGACAAACGAGCAGTACTTC.